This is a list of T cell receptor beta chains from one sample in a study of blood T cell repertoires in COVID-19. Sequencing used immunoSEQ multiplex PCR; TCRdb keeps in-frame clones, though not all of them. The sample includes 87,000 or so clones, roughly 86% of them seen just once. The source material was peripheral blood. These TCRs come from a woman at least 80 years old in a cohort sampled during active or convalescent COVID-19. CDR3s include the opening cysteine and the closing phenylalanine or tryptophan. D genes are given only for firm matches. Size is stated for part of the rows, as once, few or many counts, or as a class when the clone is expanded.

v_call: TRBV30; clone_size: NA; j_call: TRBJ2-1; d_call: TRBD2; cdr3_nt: TGTGCCTGGAGTTTGGGACTAGTAACGCATGAGCAGTTCTTC; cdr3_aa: CAWSLGLVTHEQFF
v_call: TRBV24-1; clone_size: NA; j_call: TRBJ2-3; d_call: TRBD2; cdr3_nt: TGTGCCACCAGTGGCCGACTCGCCGGGGGGTTGGATACGCAGTATTTT; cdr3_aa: CATSGRLAGGLDTQYF
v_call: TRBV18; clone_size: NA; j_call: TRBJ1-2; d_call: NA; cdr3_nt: TGTGCCAGCTCACCAAGGGAGTCCTATGGCTACACCTTC; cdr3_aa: CASSPRESYGYTF
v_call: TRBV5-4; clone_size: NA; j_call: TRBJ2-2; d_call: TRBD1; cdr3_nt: TGTGCCAGCAGCTTGGGGACAGGGGGCATCGGGGAGCTGTTTTTT; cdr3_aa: CASSLGTGGIGELFF
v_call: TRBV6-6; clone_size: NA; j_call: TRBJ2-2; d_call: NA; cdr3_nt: TGTGCCAGCAGCCACAGGGAACCGGACACCGGGGAGCTGTTTTTT; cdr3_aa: CASSHREPDTGELFF
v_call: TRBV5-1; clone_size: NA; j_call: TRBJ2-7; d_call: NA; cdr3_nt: TGCGCCAGCAGCTTGGGCGGGCCCCGGGCCTACGAGCAGTACTTC; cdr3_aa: CASSLGGPRAYEQYF
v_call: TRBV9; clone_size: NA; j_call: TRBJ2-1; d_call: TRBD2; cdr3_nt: TGTGCCAGCAGCGTAGTGGCTAGCGGAGCCAATGAGCAGTTCTTC; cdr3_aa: CASSVVASGANEQFF
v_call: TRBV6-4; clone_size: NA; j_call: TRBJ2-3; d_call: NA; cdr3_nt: TGTGCCAGCATTAGCCGGGAGCCTAGCACAGATACGCAGTATTTT; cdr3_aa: CASISREPSTDTQYF
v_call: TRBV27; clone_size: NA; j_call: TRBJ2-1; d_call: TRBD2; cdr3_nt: TGTGCCAGCAGTCCCCGGTGGACTAGCGGATCCTACAATGAGCAGTTCTTC; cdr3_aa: CASSPRWTSGSYNEQFF
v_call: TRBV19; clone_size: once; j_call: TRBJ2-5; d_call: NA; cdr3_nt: TGTGCCAGTAGTATAGCGGCAGGGTTAGGGGAGACCCAGTACTTC; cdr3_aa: CASSIAAGLGETQYF
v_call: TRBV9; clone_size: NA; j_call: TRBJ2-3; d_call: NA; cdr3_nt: TGTGCCAGCAGCGTAGCTACAGGGTCATCCACAGATACGCAGTATTTT; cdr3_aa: CASSVATGSSTDTQYF
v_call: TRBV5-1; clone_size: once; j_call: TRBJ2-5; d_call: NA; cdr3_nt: TGCGCCAGCAGCTTGGTAGGGAGGGAGACCCAGTACTTC; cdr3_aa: CASSLVGRETQYF
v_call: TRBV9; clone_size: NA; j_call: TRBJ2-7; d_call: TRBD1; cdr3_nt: TGTGCCAGCAGCGCCGGGACAGGCGGCTACGAGCAGTACTTC; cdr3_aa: CASSAGTGGYEQYF
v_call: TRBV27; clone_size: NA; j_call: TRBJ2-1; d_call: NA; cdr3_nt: TGTGCCAGCAGTTTAGCGGGGAATGAGCAGTTCTTC; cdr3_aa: CASSLAGNEQFF
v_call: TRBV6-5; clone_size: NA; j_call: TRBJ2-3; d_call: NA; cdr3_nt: TGTGCCAGCAGCGCACGACCGGGTAGCACAGATACGCAGTATTTT; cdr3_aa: CASSARPGSTDTQYF
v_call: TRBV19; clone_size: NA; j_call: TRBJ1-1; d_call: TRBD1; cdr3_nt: TGTGCCAGTTGGGACAGGAACACTGAAGCTTTCTTT; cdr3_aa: CASWDRNTEAFF
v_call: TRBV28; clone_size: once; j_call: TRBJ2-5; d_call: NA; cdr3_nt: TGTGCCAGCAGCTCCCCTGTGGGGGGAATGGAGACCCAGTACTTC; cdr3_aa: CASSSPVGGMETQYF
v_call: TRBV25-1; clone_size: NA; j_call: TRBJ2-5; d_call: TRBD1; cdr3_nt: TGTGCCAGCAGTGATCCCCCGGGCAGGGGGCAGCGAGAGACCCAGTACTTC; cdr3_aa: CASSDPPGRGQRETQYF
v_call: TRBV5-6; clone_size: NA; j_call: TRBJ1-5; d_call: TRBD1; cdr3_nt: TGTGCCAGCAGCTTCACCGGGACAGGATACAATCAGCCCCAGCATTTT; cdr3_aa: CASSFTGTGYNQPQHF
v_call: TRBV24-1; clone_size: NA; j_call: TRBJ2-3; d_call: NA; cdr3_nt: TGTGCCACCAGTGAAATGGGACTGACACTAGGCACGCATACGCAGTATTTT; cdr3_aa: CATSEMGLTLGTHTQYF
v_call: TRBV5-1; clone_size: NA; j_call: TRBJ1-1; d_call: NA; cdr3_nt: TGCGCCAGCAGTGTTAGAGGGTCGGTCACTGAAGCTTTCTTT; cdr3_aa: CASSVRGSVTEAFF
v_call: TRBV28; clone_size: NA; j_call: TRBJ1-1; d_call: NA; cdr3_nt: TGTGCCAGCAGTCACTATATTACCACTGAAGCTTTCTTT; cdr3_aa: CASSHYITTEAFF
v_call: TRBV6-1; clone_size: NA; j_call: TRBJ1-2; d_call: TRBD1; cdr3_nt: TGTGCCAGCAGTGAATCGGGACAGGCCTATGGCTACACCTTC; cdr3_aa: CASSESGQAYGYTF
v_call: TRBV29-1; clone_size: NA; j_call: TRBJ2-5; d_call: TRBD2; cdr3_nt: TGCAGCGTTGCCCCCGGGACTAGCGAGACCCAGTACTTC; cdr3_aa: CSVAPGTSETQYF
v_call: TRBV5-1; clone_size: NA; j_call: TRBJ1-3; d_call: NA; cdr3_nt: TGCGCCAGCAGCCCCACGGTTTCGTCCTACAGCGGGGGCTCTGGAAACACCATATATTTT; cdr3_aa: CASSPTVSSYSGGSGNTIYF
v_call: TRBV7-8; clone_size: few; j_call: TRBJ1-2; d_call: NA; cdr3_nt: TGTGCCAGCAGCTTAGACGAGGGCTTCTATGGCTACACCTTC; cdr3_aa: CASSLDEGFYGYTF
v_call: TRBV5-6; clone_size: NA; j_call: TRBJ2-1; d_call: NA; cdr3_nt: TGTGCCAGCAGCCTGGGACTTGTTTCCTACAATGAGCAGTTCTTC; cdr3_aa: CASSLGLVSYNEQFF
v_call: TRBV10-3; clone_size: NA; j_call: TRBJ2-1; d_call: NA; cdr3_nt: TGTGCCATCAAGGGAACTAGCTCCTACAATGAGCAGTTCTTC; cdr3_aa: CAIKGTSSYNEQFF
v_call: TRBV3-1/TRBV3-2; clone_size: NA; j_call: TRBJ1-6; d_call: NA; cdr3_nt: TGTGCCAGCAGGCTGGAGGAAATTAATTCACCCCTCCACTTT; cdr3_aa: CASRLEEINSPLHF
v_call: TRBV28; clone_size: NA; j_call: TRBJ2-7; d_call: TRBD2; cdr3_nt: TGTGCCAGCAGTACCCAGACTAGCGGGAGAGCTTTATACGAGCAGTACTTC; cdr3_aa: CASSTQTSGRALYEQYF
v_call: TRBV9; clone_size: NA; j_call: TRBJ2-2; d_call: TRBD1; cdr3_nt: TGTGCCAGCAGGAGACAGGGGGCGGTCGGGGAGCTGTTTTTT; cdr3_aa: CASRRQGAVGELFF
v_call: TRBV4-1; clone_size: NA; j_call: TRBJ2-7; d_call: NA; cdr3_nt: TGCGCCAGCAGCCAAGACCTAACAGGGTTCTACGAGCAGTACTTC; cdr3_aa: CASSQDLTGFYEQYF
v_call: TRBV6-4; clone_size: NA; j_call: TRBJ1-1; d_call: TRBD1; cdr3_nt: TGTGCCAGCAAGCCGACAGGGGGTGGTGAAGCTTTCTTT; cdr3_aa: CASKPTGGGEAFF
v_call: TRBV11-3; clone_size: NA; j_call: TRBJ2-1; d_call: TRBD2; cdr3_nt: TGTGCCAGCAGCTTAGGGGGTAGCGGGAGTTACAATGAGCAGTTCTTC; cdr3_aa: CASSLGGSGSYNEQFF
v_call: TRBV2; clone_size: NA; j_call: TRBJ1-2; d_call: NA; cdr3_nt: TGTGCCAGCAGTGAAGCTCCACATTATGGCTACACCTTC; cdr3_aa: CASSEAPHYGYTF
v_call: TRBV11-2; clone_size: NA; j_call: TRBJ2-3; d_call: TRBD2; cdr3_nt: TGTGCCAGCAGCTTAGGCCCCACGGGGGGGGATACGCAGTATTTT; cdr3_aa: CASSLGPTGGDTQYF
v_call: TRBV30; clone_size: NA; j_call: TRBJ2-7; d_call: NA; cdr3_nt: TGTGCCTGGAGTACCGGGGGGCCCTACGAGCAGTACTTC; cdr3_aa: CAWSTGGPYEQYF
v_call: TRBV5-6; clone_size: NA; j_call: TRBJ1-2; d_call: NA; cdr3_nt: TGTGCCAGCAGTCAACCCCAGCGGGCTAACTATGGCTACACCTTC; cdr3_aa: CASSQPQRANYGYTF
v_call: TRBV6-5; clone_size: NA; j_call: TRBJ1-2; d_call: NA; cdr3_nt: TGTGCCAGCCGGCACCCGGGGGGCAGCGTCTATGGCTACACCTTC; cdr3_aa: CASRHPGGSVYGYTF
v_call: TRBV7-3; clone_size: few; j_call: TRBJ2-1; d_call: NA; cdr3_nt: TGTGCCAGCAGCCCAGGGTCCTACAATGAGCAGTTCTTC; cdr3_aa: CASSPGSYNEQFF
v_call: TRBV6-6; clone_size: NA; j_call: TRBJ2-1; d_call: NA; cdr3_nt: TGTGCCAGCAGTTACTGGTCCGATACTACTTCCAATGAGCAGTTCTTC; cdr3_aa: CASSYWSDTTSNEQFF
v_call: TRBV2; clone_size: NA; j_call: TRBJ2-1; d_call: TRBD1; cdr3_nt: TGTGCCAGCAGTGGGAAGGGGGCTGAGCAGTTCTTC; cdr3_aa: CASSGKGAEQFF
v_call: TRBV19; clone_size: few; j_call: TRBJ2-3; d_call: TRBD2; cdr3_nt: TGTGCCAGTAGTAGGGAGACAATAGCGGGAGGGCGGACAGATACGCAGTATTTT; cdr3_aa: CASSRETIAGGRTDTQYF
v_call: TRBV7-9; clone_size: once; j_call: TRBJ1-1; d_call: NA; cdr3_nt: TGTGCCAGCAGCTTACAATACACTGAAGCTTTCTTT; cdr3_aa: CASSLQYTEAFF
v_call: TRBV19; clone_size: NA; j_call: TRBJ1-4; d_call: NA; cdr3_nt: TGTGCCAGTAGTTTCCAGGGGACCGGTGAAAAACTGTTTTTT; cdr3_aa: CASSFQGTGEKLFF
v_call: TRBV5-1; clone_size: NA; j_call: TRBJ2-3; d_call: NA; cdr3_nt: TGCGCCAGCTCGGGTGGCGGGATAAGCACAGATACGCAGTATTTT; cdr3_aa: CASSGGGISTDTQYF
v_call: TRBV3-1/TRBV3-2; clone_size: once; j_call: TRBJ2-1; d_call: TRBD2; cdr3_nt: TGTGCCAGCAGCCGAACCCTCATGGGACTAGCGGGAGGGGGTGAGCAGTTCTTC; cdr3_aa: CASSRTLMGLAGGGEQFF
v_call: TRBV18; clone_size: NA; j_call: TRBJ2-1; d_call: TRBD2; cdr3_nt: TGTGCCAGCTCAACGACTAGCGGGGCCTACAATGAGCAGTTCTTC; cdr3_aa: CASSTTSGAYNEQFF
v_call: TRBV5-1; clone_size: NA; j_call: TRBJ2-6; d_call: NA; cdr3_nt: TGCGCCAGCAGCTTGGGCGATTCTGGGGCCAACGTCCTGACTTTC; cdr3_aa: CASSLGDSGANVLTF
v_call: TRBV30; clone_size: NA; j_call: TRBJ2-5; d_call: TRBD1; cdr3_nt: TGTGCCTGGAGTGTACGAGGGGGCCGGGAGACCCAGTACTTC; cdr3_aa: CAWSVRGGRETQYF
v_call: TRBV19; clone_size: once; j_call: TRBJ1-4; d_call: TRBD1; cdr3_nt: TGTGCCAGTAGGTCAGGGGGAAGACTGTTTTTT; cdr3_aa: CASRSGGRLFF
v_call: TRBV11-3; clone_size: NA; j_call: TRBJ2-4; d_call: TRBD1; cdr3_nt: TGTGCCAGCAGCCCACCGCCCCCAGGGGGCGAGGCCAAAAACATTCAGTACTTC; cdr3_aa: CASSPPPPGGEAKNIQYF
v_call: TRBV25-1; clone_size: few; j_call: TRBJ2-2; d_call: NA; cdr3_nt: TGTGCCAGCAGTTCATTCTCAACTGGCACCGGGGAGCTGTTTTTT; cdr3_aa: CASSSFSTGTGELFF
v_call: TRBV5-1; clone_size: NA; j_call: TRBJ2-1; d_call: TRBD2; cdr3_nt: TGCGCCAGCAGCGATCTAGCGGAGGACTACAATGAGCAGTTCTTC; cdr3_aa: CASSDLAEDYNEQFF
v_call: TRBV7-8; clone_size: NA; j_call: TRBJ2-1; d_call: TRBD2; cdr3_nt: TGTGCCAGCACCCGGCTAGCGGAGAGGATCGAGCAGTTCTTC; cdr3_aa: CASTRLAERIEQFF